Included here is one T cell receptor beta chain sequence, with context. The germline V gene encodes CDR1 LNHDA and CDR2 SQIVND (reference sequence). Trimming removed 4 bases from V and 8 bases from J, with 9 bases in between. The CDR3 is 12 residues long. TCR alpha and beta CDR3 regions were amplified from RNA using iRepertoire nested multiplex PCR. TCRdb processed the multiplex PCR reads anew with MiXCR; each CDR3 protein has one entry. The data hold 150,000 or so distinct CDR3 sequences, with 39% observed a single time. The data were taken from a study of glioma-infiltrating T cells. Sequences were obtained from glioma tissue, nonneoplastic brain tissue, or PBMCs (not recorded which). This sequence originates from a human donor with low-grade glioma or glioblastoma, undergoing nonglioma brain surgery, or in good health (not recorded which). This rearrangement joins TRBV19 to TRBJ2-1; D is uncertain. CDR3 coding DNA: TGTGCCAGTAGTACCCTAGGCTATGAGCAGTTCTTC. Its translation: CASSTLGYEQFF.